This T cell receptor (beta chain) was documented in a study of blood T cell repertoires in COVID-19. In its sample, this clone was seen once. In germline, CDR1 is GTSNPN, CDR2 SVGIG (reference sequence). The CDR3 loop spans 15 amino acids. Germline trimming cut 4 bases from V and 6 bases from J; bases unmatched to any gene: 13. Assay: immunoSEQ multiplex PCR; the TCRdb copy retains only in-frame clones and omits some. The sample consists of 280,000 or so clones, nearly 90% of them appearing once. The origin of this receptor is a woman aged 18-29 years with acute COVID-19. The rearrangement links TRBV30 to TRBJ2-7; 9 positions match TRBD1. Sequencing input: PBMCs or T cells enriched from blood (not recorded which). The CDR3 protein is CAWMLLGQGLGEQYF. CDR3 DNA: TGTGCCTGGATGTTGTTGGGACAGGGTTTAGGCGAGCAGTACTTC. Full variable domain (rest looked up from reference TRBV30 and TRBJ2-7): SQTIHQWPATLVQPVGSPLSLECTVEGTSNPNLYWYRQAAGRGLQLLFYSVGIGQISSEVPQNLSASRPQDRQFILSSKKLLLSDSGFYLCAWMLLGQGLGEQYFGPGTRLTVT.